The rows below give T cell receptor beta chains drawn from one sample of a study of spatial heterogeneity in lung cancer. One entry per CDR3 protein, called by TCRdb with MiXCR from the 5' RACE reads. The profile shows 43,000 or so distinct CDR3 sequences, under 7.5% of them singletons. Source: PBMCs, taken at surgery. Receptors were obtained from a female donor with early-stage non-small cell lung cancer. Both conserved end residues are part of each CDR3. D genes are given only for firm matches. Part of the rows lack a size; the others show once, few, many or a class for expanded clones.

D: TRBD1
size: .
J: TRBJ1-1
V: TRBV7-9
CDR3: CASILSAGTDEAFF
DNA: TGTGCCAGCATCCTAAGCGCGGGGACAGATGAAGCTTTCTTT

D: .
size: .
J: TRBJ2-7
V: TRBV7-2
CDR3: CASSSWDSPYEQYF
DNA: TGTGCCAGCAGCAGTTGGGACTCTCCCTACGAGCAGTACTTC

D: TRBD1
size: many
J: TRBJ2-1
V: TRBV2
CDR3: CASKRGQGGDEQFF
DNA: TGTGCCAGCAAGCGAGGACAGGGAGGCGATGAGCAGTTCTTC

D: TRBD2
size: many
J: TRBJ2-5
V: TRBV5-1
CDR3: CASSLGDTSGGQETQYF
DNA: TGCGCCAGCAGCTTGGGGGACACTAGCGGGGGCCAAGAGACCCAGTACTTC

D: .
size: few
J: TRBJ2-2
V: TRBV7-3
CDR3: CASSTGLTATGELFF
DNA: TGTGCCAGCAGCACCGGACTAACCGCAACCGGGGAGCTGTTTTTT

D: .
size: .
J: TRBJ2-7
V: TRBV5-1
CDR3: CASSLVGGTGYEQYF
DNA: TGCGCCAGCAGCTTGGTTGGGGGGACTGGCTACGAGCAGTACTTC

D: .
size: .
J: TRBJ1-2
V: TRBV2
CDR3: CASSRSGIYGYTF
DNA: TGTGCCAGCAGTAGGTCAGGAATCTATGGCTACACCTTC

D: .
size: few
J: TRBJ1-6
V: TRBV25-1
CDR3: CASSARRGSSYNSPLHF
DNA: TGTGCCAGCAGCGCAAGGCGGGGGAGCTCCTATAATTCACCCCTCCACTTT

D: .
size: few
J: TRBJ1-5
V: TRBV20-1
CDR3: CSAIATRARNQPQHF
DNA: TGCAGTGCTATCGCGACTAGGGCCCGCAATCAGCCCCAGCATTTT

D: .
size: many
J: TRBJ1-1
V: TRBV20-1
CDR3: CRPGLGNTEAFF
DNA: TGCAGGCCAGGGTTGGGGAACACTGAAGCTTTCTTT

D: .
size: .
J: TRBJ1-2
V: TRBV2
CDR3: CASSVPGRAMAGTF
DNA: TGTGCCAGCAGTGTACCAGGGCGGGCCATGGCGGGCACCTTC

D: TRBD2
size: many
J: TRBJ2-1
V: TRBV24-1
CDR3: CATSDIGTTNEQFF
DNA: TGTGCCACCAGTGATATCGGGACTACTAATGAGCAGTTCTTC

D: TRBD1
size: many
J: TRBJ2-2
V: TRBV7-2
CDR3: CASSLTQGVAGELFF
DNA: TGTGCCAGCAGCTTAACACAGGGGGTGGCCGGGGAGCTGTTTTTT

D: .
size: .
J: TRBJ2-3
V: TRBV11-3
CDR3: CASSTRGGDTQFF
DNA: TGTGCCAGCAGCACCAGAGGGGGAGATACGCAGTTTTTT

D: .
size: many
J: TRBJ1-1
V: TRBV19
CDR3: CASSIIELGAEAFF
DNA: TGTGCCAGTAGTATAATCGAGCTAGGGGCTGAAGCTTTCTTT

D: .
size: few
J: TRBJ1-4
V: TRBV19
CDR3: CASSQNANEKLFF
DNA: TGTGCCAGTAGCCAAAATGCTAATGAAAAACTGTTTTTT

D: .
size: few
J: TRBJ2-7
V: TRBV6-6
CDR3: CASSYYQGGTDEQYF
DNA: TGTGCCAGCAGTTACTACCAGGGGGGCACCGACGAGCAGTACTTC

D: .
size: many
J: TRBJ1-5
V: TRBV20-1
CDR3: CSASFNLNSNQPQHF
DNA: TGCAGTGCTAGCTTCAACTTGAATAGCAATCAGCCCCAGCATTTT

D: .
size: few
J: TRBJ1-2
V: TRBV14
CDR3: CASSQQNYGYTF
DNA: TGTGCCAGCAGCCAACAGAATTATGGCTACACCTTC

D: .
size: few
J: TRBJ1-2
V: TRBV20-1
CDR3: CSAARRLQGGIGYTF
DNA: TGCAGTGCTGCGCGCCGGTTACAGGGAGGGATCGGCTACACCTTC

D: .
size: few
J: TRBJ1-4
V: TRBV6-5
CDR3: CASSYSMSVATNEKLFF
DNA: TGTGCCAGCAGTTACTCTATGTCAGTTGCAACTAATGAAAAACTGTTTTTT

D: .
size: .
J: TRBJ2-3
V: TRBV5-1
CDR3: CASSLNAATDTQYF
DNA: TGCGCCAGCAGCTTGAATGCCGCGACAGATACGCAGTATTTT

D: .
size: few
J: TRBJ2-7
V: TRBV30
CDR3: CAWSKGIHEQYF
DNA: TGTGCCTGGAGTAAGGGGATCCACGAGCAGTACTTC

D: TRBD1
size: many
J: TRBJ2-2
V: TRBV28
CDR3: CASWDRGRELFF
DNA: TGTGCCAGCTGGGACAGGGGCAGGGAGCTGTTTTTT

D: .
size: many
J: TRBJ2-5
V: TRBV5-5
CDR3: CASSLDGGALSETQYF
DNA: TGTGCCAGCAGCTTGGATGGGGGGGCGCTTTCTGAGACCCAGTACTTC

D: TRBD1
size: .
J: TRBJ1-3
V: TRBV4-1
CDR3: CASSHDWGQVGGNTIYF
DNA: TGCGCCAGCAGCCACGATTGGGGACAGGTCGGAGGAAACACCATATATTTT

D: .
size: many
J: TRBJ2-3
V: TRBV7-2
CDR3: CASSSITDTQYF
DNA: TGTGCCAGCAGCTCTATCACAGATACGCAGTATTTT

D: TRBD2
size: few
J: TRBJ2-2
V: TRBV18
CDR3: CASSLTSGGPNTGELFF
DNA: TGTGCCAGCTCACTGACTAGCGGGGGACCGAACACCGGGGAGCTGTTTTTT

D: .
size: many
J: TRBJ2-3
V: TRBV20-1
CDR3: CSARRDPLTHTQYF
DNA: TGCAGTGCCCGCCGGGACCCTCTCACGCATACGCAGTATTTT

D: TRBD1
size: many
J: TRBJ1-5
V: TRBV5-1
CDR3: CASSPAGTEKGQPQHF
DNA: TGCGCCAGCAGCCCGGCCGGGACAGAAAAAGGTCAGCCCCAGCATTTT

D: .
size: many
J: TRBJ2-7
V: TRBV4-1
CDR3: CASSQVQAPYEQYF
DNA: TGCGCCAGCAGCCAAGTACAGGCCCCCTACGAGCAGTACTTC

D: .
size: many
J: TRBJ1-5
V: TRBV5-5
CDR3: CASSLQGERQPQHF
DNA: TGTGCCAGCAGCTTGCAGGGAGAACGTCAGCCCCAGCATTTT

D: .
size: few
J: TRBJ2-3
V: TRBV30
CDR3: CAYRDSPSYTDTQYF
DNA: TGTGCCTACCGGGACTCGCCTTCCTACACAGATACGCAGTATTTT

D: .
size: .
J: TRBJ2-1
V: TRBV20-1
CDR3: CSAPLFGAYNEQFF
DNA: TGCAGTGCGCCTCTGTTTGGGGCCTACAATGAGCAGTTCTTC

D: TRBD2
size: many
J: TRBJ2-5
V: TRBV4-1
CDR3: CASSQGRAGDNKKTQYF
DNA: TGCGCCAGCAGCCAAGGTAGAGCGGGGGATAACAAGAAGACCCAGTACTTC